This TCR beta chain was identified during a study of blood T cell repertoires in COVID-19. Background on the study: Sites in the United States, Italy and Spain provided acute and convalescent COVID-19 samples. Sources were T cells, B-cell-depleted T cells, or PBMCs; the material itself was cDNA or gDNA.

Here immunoSEQ multiplex PCR was the method, and the copy in TCRdb shows in-frame clones only, minus some. The profile shows over 250,000 clones, about nine tenths of them singletons. This clone was seen a single time. This TCR was recovered from a woman between 40 and 55 years old who had recovered from COVID-19. The sequenced sample consisted of peripheral blood.

The CDR3 DNA sequence: TGTGCCAGCAGCTTAGGGCCCGGACTAGCGGGGGACGAGCAGTACTTC. Its protein product is CASSLGPGLAGDEQYF. The chain employs TRBV13 and TRBJ2-7; 13 nucleotides agree with TRBD2. The length of the CDR3 is 16 residues. The germline V gene encodes CDR1 PRHDT and CDR2 FYEKMQ (reference sequence). V lost 0 bases to trimming and J lost 5 bases; unmatched junction nucleotides: 4.